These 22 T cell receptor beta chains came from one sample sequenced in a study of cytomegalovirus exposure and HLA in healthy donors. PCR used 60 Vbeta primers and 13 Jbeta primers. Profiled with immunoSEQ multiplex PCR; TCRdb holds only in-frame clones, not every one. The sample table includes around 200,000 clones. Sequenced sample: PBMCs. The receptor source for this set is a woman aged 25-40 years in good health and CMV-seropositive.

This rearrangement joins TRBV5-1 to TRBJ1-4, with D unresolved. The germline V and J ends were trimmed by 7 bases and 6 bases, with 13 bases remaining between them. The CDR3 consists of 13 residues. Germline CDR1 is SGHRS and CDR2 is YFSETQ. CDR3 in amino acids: CASRGGNDEKLFF. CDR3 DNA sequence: TGCGCCAGCCGCGGAGGGAACGATGAAAAACTGTTTTTT. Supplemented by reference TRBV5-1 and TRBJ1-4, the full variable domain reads KAGVTQTPRYLIKTRGQQVTLSCSPISGHRSVSWYQQTPGQGLQFLFEYFSETQRNKGNFPGRFSGRQFSNSRSEMNVSTLELGDSALYLCASRGGNDEKLFFGSGTQLSVL.

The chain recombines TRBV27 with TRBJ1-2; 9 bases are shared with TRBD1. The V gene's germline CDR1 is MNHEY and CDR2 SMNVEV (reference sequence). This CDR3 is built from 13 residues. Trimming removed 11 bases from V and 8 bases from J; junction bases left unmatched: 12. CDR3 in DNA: TGTGCCGCTCGACAGGGGGAGTGGGGAGGCTACACCTTC. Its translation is CAARQGEWGGYTF.

The CDR3, as DNA: TGTGCCAGCAGCTCTCAGGGTCCTAGCAATCAGCCCCAGCATTTT. Its protein is CASSSQGPSNQPQHF. The chain uses TRBV6-5 and TRBJ1-5; D might be TRBD1 (5 bases). Trimming cost V 6 bases and J 0 bases, with 12 bases left between them. Per the germline V gene, CDR1 is MNHEY and CDR2 is SVGAGI. The CDR3 is 15 amino acids.

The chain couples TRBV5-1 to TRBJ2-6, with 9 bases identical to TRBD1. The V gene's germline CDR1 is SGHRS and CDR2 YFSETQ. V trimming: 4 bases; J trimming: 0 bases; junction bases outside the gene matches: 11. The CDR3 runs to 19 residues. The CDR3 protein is CASSEGTGQGRSGANVLTF. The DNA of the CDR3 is TGCGCCAGCAGCGAGGGAACGGGACAGGGCCGCTCTGGGGCCAACGTCCTGACTTTC. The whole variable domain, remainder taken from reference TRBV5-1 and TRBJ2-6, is KAGVTQTPRYLIKTRGQQVTLSCSPISGHRSVSWYQQTPGQGLQFLFEYFSETQRNKGNFPGRFSGRQFSNSRSEMNVSTLELGDSALYLCASSEGTGQGRSGANVLTFGAGSRLTVL.

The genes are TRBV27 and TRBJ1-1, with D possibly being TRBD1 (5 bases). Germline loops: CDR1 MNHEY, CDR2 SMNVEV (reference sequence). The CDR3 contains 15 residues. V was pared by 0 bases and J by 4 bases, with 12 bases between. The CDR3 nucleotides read TGTGCCAGCAGTTTATCGCAGGGATCCGGCACTGAAGCTTTCTTT. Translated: CASSLSQGSGTEAFF.

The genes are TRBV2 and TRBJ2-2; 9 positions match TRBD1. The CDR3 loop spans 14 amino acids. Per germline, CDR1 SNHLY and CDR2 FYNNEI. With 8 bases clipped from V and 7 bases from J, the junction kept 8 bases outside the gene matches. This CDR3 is CASADRGAGGELFF. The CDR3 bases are TGTGCCAGCGCCGACAGGGGGGCGGGCGGGGAGCTGTTTTTT.

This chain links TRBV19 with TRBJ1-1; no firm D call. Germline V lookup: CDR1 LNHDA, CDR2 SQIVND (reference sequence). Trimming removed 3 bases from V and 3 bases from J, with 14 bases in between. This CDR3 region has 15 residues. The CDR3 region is CASSMFGVRYTEAFF. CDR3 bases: TGTGCCAGTAGTATGTTCGGGGTGCGGTACACTGAAGCTTTCTTT.

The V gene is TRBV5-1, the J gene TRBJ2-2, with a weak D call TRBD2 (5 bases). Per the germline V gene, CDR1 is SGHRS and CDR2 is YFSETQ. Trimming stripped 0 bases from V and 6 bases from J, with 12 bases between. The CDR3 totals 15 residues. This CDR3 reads CASSLDGLLSGELFF. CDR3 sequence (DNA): TGCGCCAGCAGCTTGGATGGACTGCTGTCCGGGGAGCTGTTTTTT.

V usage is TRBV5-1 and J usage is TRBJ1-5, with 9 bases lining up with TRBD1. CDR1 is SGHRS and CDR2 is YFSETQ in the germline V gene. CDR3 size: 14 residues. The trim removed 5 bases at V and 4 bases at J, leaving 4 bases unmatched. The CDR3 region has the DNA TGCGCCAGCAGTTCCGGGACAGGGAATCAGCCCCAGCATTTT. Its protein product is CASSSGTGNQPQHF.

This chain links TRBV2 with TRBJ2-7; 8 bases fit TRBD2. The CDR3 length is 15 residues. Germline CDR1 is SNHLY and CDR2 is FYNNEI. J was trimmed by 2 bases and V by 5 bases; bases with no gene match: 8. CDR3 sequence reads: CASSPELAGPYEQYF. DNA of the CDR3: TGTGCCAGCAGTCCCGAGTTAGCGGGGCCCTACGAGCAGTACTTC.

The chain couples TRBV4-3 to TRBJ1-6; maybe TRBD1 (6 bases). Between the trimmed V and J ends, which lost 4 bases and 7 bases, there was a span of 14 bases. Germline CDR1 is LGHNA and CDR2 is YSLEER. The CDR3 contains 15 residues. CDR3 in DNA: TGCGCCAGCAGCCCCCTAACTACAGGGAATTCACCCCTCCACTTT. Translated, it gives CASSPLTTGNSPLHF.

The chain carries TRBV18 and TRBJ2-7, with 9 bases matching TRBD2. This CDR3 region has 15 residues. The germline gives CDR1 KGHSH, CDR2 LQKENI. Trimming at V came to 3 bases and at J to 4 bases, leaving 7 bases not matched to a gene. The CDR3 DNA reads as TGTGCCAGCTCACCGGCGGGAGGGCCCCTTTACGAGCAGTACTTC. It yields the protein CASSPAGGPLYEQYF.

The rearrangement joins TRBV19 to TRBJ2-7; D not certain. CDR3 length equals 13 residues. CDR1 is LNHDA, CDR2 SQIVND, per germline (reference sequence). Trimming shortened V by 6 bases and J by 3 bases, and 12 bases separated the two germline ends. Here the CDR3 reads CASSRQAHYEQYF. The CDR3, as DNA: TGTGCCAGTAGCAGGCAGGCCCACTACGAGCAGTACTTC.

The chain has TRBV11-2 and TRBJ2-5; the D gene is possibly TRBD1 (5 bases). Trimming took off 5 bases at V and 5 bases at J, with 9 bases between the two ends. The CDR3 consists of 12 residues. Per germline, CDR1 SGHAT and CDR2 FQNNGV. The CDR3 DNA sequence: TGTGCCAGCAGCCAGGGTGCGGAGACCCAGTACTTC. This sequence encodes CASSQGAETQYF.

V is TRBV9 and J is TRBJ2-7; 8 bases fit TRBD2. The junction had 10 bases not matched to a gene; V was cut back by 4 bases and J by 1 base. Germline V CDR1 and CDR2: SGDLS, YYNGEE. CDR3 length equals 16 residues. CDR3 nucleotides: TGTGCCAGCAGCTTCTCCTCGGGAGGGCCATCCTACGAGCAGTACTTC. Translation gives CASSFSSGGPSYEQYF.

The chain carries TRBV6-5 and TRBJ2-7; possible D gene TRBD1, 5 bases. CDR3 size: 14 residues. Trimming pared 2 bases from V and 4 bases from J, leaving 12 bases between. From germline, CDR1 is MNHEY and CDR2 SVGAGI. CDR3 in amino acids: CASSYGAREYEQYF. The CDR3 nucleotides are TGTGCCAGCAGTTACGGGGCTAGAGAGTACGAGCAGTACTTC.

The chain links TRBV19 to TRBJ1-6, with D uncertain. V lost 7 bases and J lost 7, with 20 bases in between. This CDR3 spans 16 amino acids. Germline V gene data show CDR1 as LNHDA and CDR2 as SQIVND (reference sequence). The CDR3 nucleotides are TGTGCCAGTAATAGAGGGCCACTAAACGGGAATTCACCCCTCCACTTT. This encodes CASNRGPLNGNSPLHF.

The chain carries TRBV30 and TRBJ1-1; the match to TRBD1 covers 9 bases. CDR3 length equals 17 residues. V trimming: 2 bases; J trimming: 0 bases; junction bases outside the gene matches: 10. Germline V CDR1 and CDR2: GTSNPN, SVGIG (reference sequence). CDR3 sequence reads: CAWSLGQGPFMNTEAFF. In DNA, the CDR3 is TGTGCCTGGAGTTTGGGACAGGGCCCTTTCATGAACACTGAAGCTTTCTTT.

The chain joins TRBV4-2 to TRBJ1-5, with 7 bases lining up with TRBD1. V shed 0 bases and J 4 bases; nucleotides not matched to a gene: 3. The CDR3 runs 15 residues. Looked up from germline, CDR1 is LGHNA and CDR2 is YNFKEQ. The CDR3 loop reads CASSQDQGDNQPQHF. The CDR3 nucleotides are TGTGCCAGCAGCCAAGACCAGGGGGATAATCAGCCCCAGCATTTT.

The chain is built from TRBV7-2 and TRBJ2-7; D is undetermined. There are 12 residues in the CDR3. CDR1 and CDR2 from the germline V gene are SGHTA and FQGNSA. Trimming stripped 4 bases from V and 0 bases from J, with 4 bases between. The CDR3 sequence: CASSYSSYEQYF. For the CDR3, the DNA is TGTGCCAGCAGCTATAGCTCCTACGAGCAGTACTTC.

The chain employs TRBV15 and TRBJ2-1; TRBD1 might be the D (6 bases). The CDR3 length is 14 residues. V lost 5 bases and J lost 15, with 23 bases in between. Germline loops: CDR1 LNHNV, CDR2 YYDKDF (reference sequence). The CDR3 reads CATSPQLSRTEPFF. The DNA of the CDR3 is TGTGCCACCAGCCCTCAACTATCCCGGACAGAACCGTTCTTC.

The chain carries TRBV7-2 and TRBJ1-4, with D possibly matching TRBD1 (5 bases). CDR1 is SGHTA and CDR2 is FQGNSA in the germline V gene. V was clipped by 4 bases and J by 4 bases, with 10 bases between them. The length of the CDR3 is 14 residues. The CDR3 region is CASSSRVNNEKLFF. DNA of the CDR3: TGTGCCAGCAGCTCCAGGGTGAATAATGAAAAACTGTTTTTT.